Presented here are 26 T cell receptor beta chains from one specimen sequenced in a study of tumor and adjacent non-tumor tissue in lung cancer. TCRbeta libraries were built with three rounds of nested PCR, modified from ARM-PCR. TCRdb recomputed calls from the multiplex PCR reads with MiXCR, one row per CDR3 protein. The repertoire holds over 100,000 distinct CDR3 sequences, with roughly 73% as singletons. This sample's RNA came from whole unsorted tissue. Material: lung tumor tissue. The receptors here all came from a woman aged 55-69 years with non-small cell lung cancer.

The V call is TRBV7-2, the J call TRBJ2-1; tentatively, D is TRBD2 (7 bases). The CDR3 spans 13 residues. Trimming took 5 bases from V and 14 from J, leaving 19 bases between them. CDR1 SGHTA and CDR2 FQGNSA come from the germline V gene. The CDR3 nucleotides read TGTGCCAGCAGCCCACCCAACAAGGGGGGGGAGTTCTTC. This sequence encodes CASSPPNKGGEFF.

A note on this clonotype: At one of its ends the junction is not consistent with the germline gene, which may arise from a read error. The gene calls are TRBV28 and TRBJ2-3; 11 nucleotides agree with TRBD2. This CDR3 spans 14 amino acids. The germline CDR1 and CDR2 sequences are MDHEN and SYDVKM. CDR3: CGSSVGLAANTQYF. The CDR3 coding sequence is TGTGGCAGCAGCGTGGGACTAGCGGCAAATACGCAGTATTTT.

Note on this clonotype: A read error may explain this, as a much larger clone is one base away. The chain is built from TRBV5-6 and TRBJ1-5; the D is unclear. Near its end, the DNA agrees better with TRBJ2-3, so the J call may be wrong. The CDR3 extends over 12 amino acids. Germline V gene lookup returns CDR1 SGHDT and CDR2 YYEEEE. CDR3 DNA sequence: TGTGCCAGCAGCTTGTTTAATCAGCCCCAGTATTTT. Translation gives CASSLFNQPQYF.

With respect to this clonotype: One junction end does not reproduce the germline sequence, and a read error may be involved. The V and J genes are TRBV6-1 and TRBJ2-1, with a tentative D call TRBD2 (6 bases). The CDR3 extends over 13 amino acids. Germline-derived CDR1 and CDR2 are MNHNS and SASEGT. CDR3 bases: TGTGCCAGCAAACCGGGACTGAAGAATGAGCAGTCCTTC. Amino acids: CASKPGLKNEQSF.

This clonotype was observed once. The CDR3 does not close with the conserved phenylalanine or tryptophan, likely indicating a read error. No DNA is shown, since the ends of the CDR3 on it are uncertain; the CDR3 is the one TCRdb lists. The chain joins TRBV11-1 to TRBJ2-1; the table gives TRBD1 as D, unverified against the DNA. The CDR3 is made up of 12 amino acids, end residues included. In germline, CDR1 is SGHAT, CDR2 FQDESV (reference sequence). The CDR3 is CASSPRGDEQFV.

Concerning this clonotype itself: A read error is possible here, since a much larger clone lies one base away. V and J are TRBV20-1 and TRBJ2-3; D not resolved. The V end was cut by 6 bases, the J end by 2 bases, with 9 bases between. Looked up from germline, CDR1 is DFQATT and CDR2 is SNEGSKA (reference sequence). The CDR3 spans 12 residues. The CDR3 DNA reads as TGCAGTGCCCAGGTGAACACAGATACGCAGTATTTT. As protein: CSAQVNTDTQYF.

About this clonotype: A single base separates this from a much larger clone, so it may be a read error. The chain joins TRBV12-3 or TRBV12-4 to TRBJ2-2; D might be TRBD1 (6 bases). The V gene lost 6 bases and the J gene lost 9 bases, with 14 bases spanning the gap. The CDR3 runs to 13 residues. CDR3 in DNA: TGTGCCAGCAGGGGGGCCTTAACCTGGGAGCTGTTTTTT. Protein sequence: CASRGALTWELFF.

On this clonotype itself: The junction and the germline gene differ at one end; a read error may be behind it. The chain uses TRBV12-3 or TRBV12-4 and TRBJ2-2, with a possible D match to TRBD2 (6 bases). The CDR3 runs to 13 residues. Written as DNA, the CDR3 is TGTACTAGCAGACGCCAGGGAACCGGGGAACTGTTTTTT. Protein sequence: CTSRRQGTGELFF.

This clonotype has a count of ten or more. V and J are TRBV10-2 and TRBJ1-2; 8 bases match TRBD1. The length of the CDR3 is 15 residues. V shed 0 bases, J shed 7 bases, and the junction held 7 bases outside the gene matches. Germline CDR1 reads WSHSY; CDR2 reads SAAADI. The CDR3 bases are TGCGCCAGCAGTGAGTCGGGCAGGGGGCTTGGTGGCTACACCTTC. This codes for CASSESGRGLGGYTF.

At least ten counts were recorded for this clonotype. The chain joins TRBV20-1 to TRBJ2-1; TRBD2 is a possible D gene (6 bases). Germline V gene sequence: CDR1 DFQATT, CDR2 SNEGSKA (reference sequence). Trimming removed 0 bases at V and 15 bases at J, with 21 bases between. This CDR3 spans 14 amino acids. The DNA for the CDR3 is TGCAGTGCTAGAGATGGGTCGAGAGCGGCCGGGGGGTTCTTC. Translating gives CSARDGSRAAGGFF.

Remarks on this clonotype: Given a much more abundant clone one base away, this may be a read error. This is likely a read error, given that the CDR3 carries no conserved phenylalanine or tryptophan at its end. V and J are TRBV6-6 and TRBJ1-5, with D possibly TRBD1 on 5 matching bases. V was clipped by 6 bases and J by 5 bases, with 8 bases between them. This CDR3 is built from 12 residues. CDR1 and CDR2 (germline): MNHNY, SVGAGI (reference sequence). The CDR3 sequence: CASRQGDQPQHV. The CDR3 region has the DNA TGTGCCAGCAGACAAGGGGATCAGCCCCAGCATGTT.

The chain has TRBV7-2 and TRBJ2-7; D is perhaps TRBD2 (6 bases). Trimming removed 6 bases at V and 3 bases at J, with 12 bases between. Germline values: CDR1 SGHTA, CDR2 FQGNSA. The CDR3 has 13 residues. The CDR3 region has the DNA TGTGCCAGCAGAGCTTCCGGGAGCTACGAGCAGTACTTC. This sequence encodes CASRASGSYEQYF.

Concerning this clonotype: Possible read error: a much larger clone is one base away. The chain employs TRBV11-2 and TRBJ1-4; 10 positions agree with TRBD1. The CDR3 is 15 residues long. The germline V gene has CDR1 SGHAT and CDR2 FQNNGV. The CDR3 DNA reads TGTGCCAGCAGCTTCGCCGGGACAGGGGCGCGAAAAATGTTTTTT. The encoded protein is CASSFAGTGARKMFF.

With regard to this clonotype: A clone one base away is much larger, so this may be a read error. J is TRBJ1-5 and V is TRBV12-3 or TRBV12-4, with D maybe TRBD1 (6 bases). Trimming left V 4 bases short and J 4 bases short, with 14 bases between. The CDR3 is 15 residues long. CDR3 residues: CASSCEGGKNQPQHF. The CDR3 bases are TGTGCCAGCAGTTGTGAAGGGGGGAAGAATCAGCCCCAGCATTTT.

Worth noting for this clonotype: Being one base from a much bigger clone, this may be a read error. This CDR3 is missing its conserved last phenylalanine or tryptophan, likely due to a read error. The chain joins TRBV28 to TRBJ2-2; a weak D match, TRBD1 (6 bases). This CDR3 contains 14 residues. The ends were cut back, 3 bases at V and 6 bases at J, with 11 bases in the middle. CDR1 and CDR2 from the germline V gene are MDHEN and SYDVKM. The CDR3 here is CASSFYRAPGELFS. CDR3 DNA: TGTGCCAGCAGTTTTTACAGGGCGCCCGGGGAGCTGTTTTCT.

The chain links TRBV5-4 to TRBJ2-5; 11 positions match TRBD2. Germline CDR1 is SGHNT and CDR2 is YYREEE (reference sequence). Trimming removed 9 bases from V and 7 bases from J; junction bases left unmatched: 11. This CDR3 comprises 14 residues. The chain's CDR3 is CANNPGGLAGTQYF. CDR3 coding DNA: TGTGCCAACAACCCGGGAGGACTAGCGGGGACCCAGTACTTC.

In its sample, this clonotype was seen once. The chain has TRBV7-2 and TRBJ1-5; 7 nucleotides agree with TRBD1. The junction had 6 bases not matched to a gene; V was cut back by 1 base and J by 9 bases. The CDR3 length is 14 residues. CDR1 and CDR2 (germline): SGHTA, FQGNSA. DNA for the CDR3: TGTGCCAGCAGCTTAGACAGGGGTGGACGGCCCCAGCATTTT. This gives the protein CASSLDRGGRPQHF.

Comments on this clonotype: A much larger clone is a single base away; this may be a read error. The genes are TRBV20-1 and TRBJ2-7; 10 bases line up with TRBD1. The germline gives CDR1 DFQATT, CDR2 SNEGSKA (reference sequence). The CDR3 contains 15 residues. In DNA form, the CDR3 reads TGCAGTGCTAGATCTGGGACAGGGGCATCCTACAAGCAGTACTTC. Translated: CSARSGTGASYKQYF.

This clonotype was observed at least ten times. The rearrangement links TRBV20-1 to TRBJ2-1, with TRBD2 matching over 14 bases. This CDR3 contains 18 residues. The junction had 16 bases not matched to a gene; V was cut back by 2 bases and J by 10 bases. The germline V gene encodes CDR1 DFQATT and CDR2 SNEGSKA (reference sequence). This chain's CDR3 is CSARPTTSGTSGRDEQFF. CDR3 DNA: TGCAGTGCTAGACCAACTACATCCGGGACTAGCGGGAGAGACGAGCAGTTCTTC.

Comment on this clonotype: With a much larger clone just one base away, this may be a read error. V gene TRBV12-3 or TRBV12-4 combines with J gene TRBJ2-7; 7 nucleotides agree with TRBD1. CDR3 size: 15 residues. The V segment lost 6 bases and the J segment 1 base; nucleotides outside the gene matches: 9. In DNA form, the CDR3 reads TGTGCCAGCAGAGCTCAGACAGGGTCTTCCTACGAGCAGTACTTC. Encoded protein: CASRAQTGSSYEQYF.

Comment on this clonotype: A read error is possible here, since a much larger clone lies one base away. CDR3 region: CASSFNRADTQFF. The CDR3 nucleotides are TGTGCCAGCAGCTTTAACAGGGCAGATACGCAGTTTTTT. The chain is built from TRBV7-8 and TRBJ2-3; D may be TRBD1 (6 bases). This CDR3 region has 13 residues. Germline CDR1 is SGHVS and CDR2 is FQNEAQ.

This clonotype was recorded only once. Compared with germline, one end of the junction differs, possibly owing to a read error. The chain has TRBV6-2 or TRBV6-3 and TRBJ2-7; D assignment may be TRBD1 or TRBD2 (5 bases each). CDR1 is MNHEY and CDR2 is SVGEGT in the germline V gene. This CDR3 is 14 amino acids long. The chain's CDR3 is CTSSYTGNGDVQYF. The DNA of the CDR3 is TGTACCAGCAGTTATACGGGTAATGGGGACGTGCAGTACTTC.

There are many counts of this clonotype. The chain uses TRBV10-3 and TRBJ2-2; D is possibly TRBD1 (6 bases). Trimming took off 2 bases at V and 1 base at J, with 8 bases between the two ends. The CDR3 sequence is 15 residues long. The germline gives CDR1 ENHRY, CDR2 SYGVKD. CDR3 in DNA: TGTGCCATCAGTGAGAGAGGGGGGAACACCGGGGAGCTGTTTTTT. As protein: CAISERGGNTGELFF.

To note about this clonotype: At one end the junction does not follow the germline gene, possibly because of a read error. The chain links TRBV20-1 to TRBJ2-3; 10 nucleotides agree with TRBD2. CDR1 and CDR2 (germline): DFQATT, SNEGSKA (reference sequence). The CDR3 loop spans 18 amino acids. The DNA for the CDR3 is TGCAATGCTAGTACGGGTCTAGCGGGGGCAAACTTCGGGAGTACGCAGTATTTT. Protein product: CNASTGLAGANFGSTQYF.

About this clonotype: The germline gene is not matched at one end of the junction; a read error may be the cause. V is TRBV6-2 or TRBV6-3 and J is TRBJ2-5; 10 positions agree with TRBD2. The V gene's germline CDR1 is MNHEY and CDR2 SVGEGT. This CDR3 has 15 amino acids. CDR3 in amino acids: CACSYLASGRETQYF. The CDR3 DNA reads TGTGCCTGCAGTTACCTGGCTAGCGGGAGAGAGACCCAGTACTTC.

Worth noting for this clonotype: This clone may be a read error of a much larger clone one base away. The rearrangement uses TRBV20-1 and TRBJ2-5, with 7 bases fitting TRBD2. CDR3 size: 16 residues. Germline values: CDR1 DFQATT, CDR2 SNEGSKA (reference sequence). The CDR3 bases are TGCATTGCTAGAGATCCCCAGGCGTGGGGAGGGGAGACCCAGTACTTC. It translates to CIARDPQAWGGETQYF.